The TCR beta chain described here comes from a study of cytomegalovirus exposure and HLA in healthy donors. Whole-study findings and limits: The study flagged about 160 TCR beta chains as cytomegalovirus-associated. Using a false discovery rate of 0.05, a later analysis showed that approximately 17,000 TCR beta sequences were associated with HLA alleles. The presence/absence work took it that sequencing depth was about the same across donors.

Healthy bone marrow donors supplied every sample. The CDR3 totals 15 residues. Between the trimmed V and J ends, which lost 5 bases and 7 bases, there was a span of 19 bases. Germline loops: CDR1 SGDLS, CDR2 YYNGEE. PCR amplification relied on 60 Vbeta primers (plus 13 Jbeta primers). Sequencing was performed with immunoSEQ multiplex PCR; in TCRdb, only in-frame clones are kept and a portion is missing. This repertoire shows more than 150,000 clones, roughly 87% found once; its top ten account for about 0.21%. For this clone: What it binds is unknown.

V is TRBV9 and J is TRBJ2-1; D gene ambiguous. This sequence originates from a girl under three years old in good health and CMV-seronegative. Sequenced: PBMCs. CDR3 residues: CASSFSESLGNEQFF. CDR3 in DNA: TGTGCCAGCAGTTTTTCGGAGTCTCTAGGAAATGAGCAGTTCTTC.